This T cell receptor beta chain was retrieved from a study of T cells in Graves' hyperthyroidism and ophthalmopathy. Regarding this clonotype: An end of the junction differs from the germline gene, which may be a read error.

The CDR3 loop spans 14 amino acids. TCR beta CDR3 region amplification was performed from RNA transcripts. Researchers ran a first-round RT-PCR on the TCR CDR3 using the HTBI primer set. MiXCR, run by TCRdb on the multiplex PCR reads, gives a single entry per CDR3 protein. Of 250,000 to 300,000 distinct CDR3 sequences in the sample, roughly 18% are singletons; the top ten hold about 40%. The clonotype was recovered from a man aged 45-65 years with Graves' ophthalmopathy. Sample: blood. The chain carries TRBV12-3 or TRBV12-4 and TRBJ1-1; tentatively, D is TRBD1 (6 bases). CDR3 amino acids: CASILRGAYTEALF. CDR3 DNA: TGTGCCAGCATCCTCCGGGGGGCCTATACTGAAGCTCTCTTT.